This TCR beta chain derives from a study of blood T cell repertoires in COVID-19. The assay was immunoSEQ multiplex PCR, and TCRdb's table has in-frame clones only and misses some. The profile shows about 200,000 clones, more than 75% of them singletons. Per the germline V gene, CDR1 is SGHAT and CDR2 is FQDESV (reference sequence). The CDR3 extends over 14 amino acids. V was clipped by 5 bases and J by 0 bases; unmatched bases: 3. V gene TRBV11-1 combines with J gene TRBJ1-1, with 7 bases that match TRBD1. The origin of this receptor is a man aged 35-49 years with active or convalescent COVID-19. Sequencing was performed on peripheral blood. CDR3 DNA: TGTGCCAGCAGCGGACAGGCGATGAACACTGAAGCTTTCTTT. This translates into CASSGQAMNTEAFF.